The rows below give T cell receptor beta chains drawn from one sample of a study of control samples from healthy donors and cancer patients. The table came from immunoSEQ multiplex PCR; TCRdb's copy has only in-frame clones and leaves some out. The sample contains some 65,000 clones, 84% of which appear only once. The sequenced sample was PBMCs. The receptors come from a woman aged 45-65 years with lung cancer. Both conserved end residues are part of each CDR3. The D gene is left open where the match is weak. A clone size is listed for some rows: how often the clone was seen (once, few, many), or a class if it is expanded.

V: TRBV2; size: NA; D: NA; J: TRBJ1-5; CDR3: CASSLGYSNQPQHF; DNA: TGTGCCAGCAGTCTCGGGTATAGCAATCAGCCCCAGCATTTT
V: TRBV6-2/TRBV6-3; size: NA; D: NA; J: TRBJ1-1; CDR3: CASSLTLLIEAFF; DNA: TGTGCCAGCAGTCTCACTCTCCTTATTGAAGCTTTCTTT
V: TRBV6-5; size: few; D: TRBD1; J: TRBJ1-5; CDR3: CASRLQTGTNQPQHF; DNA: TGTGCCAGCAGACTCCAGACAGGGACAAATCAGCCCCAGCATTTT
V: TRBV18; size: NA; D: TRBD1; J: TRBJ1-5; CDR3: CASSPTPLTGEKPQHF; DNA: TGTGCCAGCTCACCAACCCCGTTGACAGGGGAAAAGCCCCAGCATTTT
V: TRBV19; size: once; D: NA; J: TRBJ2-2; CDR3: CASSTFQGLGITGELFF; DNA: TGTGCCAGTAGTACATTCCAGGGGTTGGGTATCACCGGGGAGCTGTTTTTT
V: TRBV19; size: NA; D: NA; J: TRBJ1-1; CDR3: CASKTGVMNTEAFF; DNA: TGTGCCAGCAAGACAGGCGTCATGAACACTGAAGCTTTCTTT
V: TRBV19; size: NA; D: NA; J: TRBJ1-5; CDR3: CASSDSGGNQPQHF; DNA: TGTGCCAGTAGTGACTCCGGAGGCAATCAGCCCCAGCATTTT
V: TRBV7-9; size: NA; D: NA; J: TRBJ1-5; CDR3: CASSLDPNQPQHF; DNA: TGTGCCAGCAGCTTAGATCCGAATCAGCCCCAGCATTTT
V: TRBV28; size: few; D: NA; J: TRBJ1-6; CDR3: CAGKGGLGLNSPLHF; DNA: TGTGCCGGCAAGGGAGGACTGGGGTTGAATTCACCCCTCCACTTT
V: TRBV14; size: NA; D: NA; J: TRBJ1-6; CDR3: CASSQTSSYNSPLHF; DNA: TGTGCCAGCAGCCAAACGAGCTCCTATAATTCACCCCTCCACTTT
V: TRBV7-9; size: NA; D: NA; J: TRBJ2-7; CDR3: CASSLAGRTYEQYF; DNA: TGTGCCAGCAGCTTAGCGGGACGGACCTACGAGCAGTACTTC
V: TRBV7-8; size: NA; D: NA; J: TRBJ1-4; CDR3: CASSLDRAEKLFF; DNA: TGTGCCAGCAGCTTAGACAGGGCGGAAAAACTGTTTTTT
V: TRBV7-6; size: NA; D: NA; J: TRBJ2-3; CDR3: CASSLEDTQYF; DNA: TGTGCCAGCAGCTTAGAAGATACGCAGTATTTT
V: TRBV7-2; size: NA; D: NA; J: TRBJ1-1; CDR3: CASSLVSSQSALDTEAFF; DNA: TGTGCCAGCAGCTTAGTTAGCAGCCAAAGTGCATTAGACACTGAAGCTTTCTTT
V: TRBV7-3; size: NA; D: NA; J: TRBJ1-5; CDR3: CASSQTPNRNQPQHF; DNA: TGTGCCAGCAGCCAAACCCCAAACAGGAATCAGCCCCAGCATTTT
V: TRBV20-1; size: few; D: NA; J: TRBJ2-3; CDR3: CSVPTDTQYF; DNA: TGCAGTGTCCCAACAGATACGCAGTATTTT
V: TRBV27; size: NA; D: NA; J: TRBJ1-1; CDR3: CASSLSTQPLNTEAFF; DNA: TGTGCCAGCAGTTTATCGACCCAGCCTTTGAACACTGAAGCTTTCTTT
V: TRBV3-1/TRBV3-2; size: NA; D: TRBD1; J: TRBJ2-3; CDR3: CASSQNGQGTDTQYF; DNA: TGTGCCAGCAGCCAAAACGGACAGGGAACAGATACGCAGTATTTT
V: TRBV7-6; size: NA; D: NA; J: TRBJ2-1; CDR3: CASSQIRNEQFF; DNA: TGTGCCAGCAGCCAGATCCGCAATGAGCAGTTCTTC
V: TRBV12-5; size: NA; D: NA; J: TRBJ1-1; CDR3: CASGFQSEAFF; DNA: TGTGCTAGTGGTTTTCAATCTGAAGCTTTCTTT
V: TRBV12-5; size: once; D: TRBD1; J: TRBJ1-1; CDR3: CASGPPGQGPEAFF; DNA: TGTGCTAGTGGTCCTCCGGGACAGGGGCCTGAAGCTTTCTTT
V: TRBV7-9; size: NA; D: NA; J: TRBJ1-2; CDR3: CASSQTGLANYGYTF; DNA: TGTGCCAGCAGCCAAACAGGGTTAGCCAACTATGGCTACACCTTC
V: TRBV30; size: NA; D: NA; J: TRBJ2-3; CDR3: CAWERGTDTQYF; DNA: TGTGCCTGGGAGCGGGGCACAGATACGCAGTATTTT
V: TRBV4-3; size: few; D: NA; J: TRBJ1-4; CDR3: CASSQEGGATNEKLFF; DNA: TGCGCCAGCAGCCAAGAGGGGGGGGCTACTAATGAAAAACTGTTTTTT
V: TRBV27; size: NA; D: TRBD1; J: TRBJ2-5; CDR3: CASSRQGEETQYF; DNA: TGTGCCAGCAGCCGACAGGGTGAGGAGACCCAGTACTTC
V: TRBV2; size: NA; D: NA; J: TRBJ1-5; CDR3: CASSEAINVGQHF; DNA: TGTGCCAGCAGTGAAGCTATTAATGTTGGTCAGCATTTT
V: TRBV27; size: NA; D: NA; J: TRBJ2-2; CDR3: CASSLGNTGELFF; DNA: TGTGCCAGCAGTTTGGGGAACACCGGGGAGCTGTTTTTT
V: TRBV7-3; size: NA; D: TRBD2; J: TRBJ2-3; CDR3: CASSSLVVAGGSDTQYF; DNA: TGTGCCAGCAGCTCCCTCGTTGTAGCGGGGGGTTCAGATACGCAGTATTTT
V: TRBV5-8; size: NA; D: NA; J: TRBJ1-2; CDR3: CASSLGQSPNNYGYTF; DNA: TGTGCCAGCAGCTTGGGGCAAAGCCCCAATAACTATGGCTACACCTTC
V: TRBV5-6; size: once; D: NA; J: TRBJ2-6; CDR3: CASSFFNRAGANVLTF; DNA: TGTGCCAGCAGCTTCTTCAACAGGGCTGGGGCCAACGTCCTGACTTTC
V: TRBV27; size: NA; D: NA; J: TRBJ2-1; CDR3: CASRAAGASSYNEQFF; DNA: TGTGCCAGCAGAGCCGCGGGGGCTTCCTCCTACAATGAGCAGTTCTTC
V: TRBV27; size: NA; D: TRBD1; J: TRBJ1-3; CDR3: CASSLYGQGSGNTIYF; DNA: TGTGCCAGCAGTTTGTATGGACAGGGCTCTGGAAACACCATATATTTT
V: TRBV5-4; size: NA; D: TRBD1; J: TRBJ1-1; CDR3: CASSRDRAGDTEAFF; DNA: TGTGCCAGCAGCCGGGACAGGGCGGGGGACACTGAAGCTTTCTTT
V: TRBV14; size: NA; D: TRBD1; J: TRBJ1-4; CDR3: CASSPIDRAGGEKLFF; DNA: TGTGCCAGCAGCCCAATCGACAGGGCGGGTGGTGAAAAACTGTTTTTT
V: TRBV7-2; size: NA; D: NA; J: TRBJ1-1; CDR3: CASKYRGDKGPEAFF; DNA: TGTGCCAGCAAATATCGGGGCGATAAGGGGCCTGAAGCTTTCTTT
V: TRBV5-1; size: few; D: NA; J: TRBJ1-1; CDR3: CASSLGLPNTEAFF; DNA: TGCGCCAGCAGCTTGGGACTTCCGAACACTGAAGCTTTCTTT
V: TRBV5-3; size: NA; D: NA; J: TRBJ2-3; CDR3: CARSHDIDRPVGYSHTDTQYF; DNA: TGTGCCAGAAGCCATGATATAGACAGGCCCGTGGGGTACTCCCACACAGATACGCAGTATTTT
V: TRBV29-1; size: NA; D: TRBD1; J: TRBJ1-2; CDR3: CSVGTDRVDTF; DNA: TGCAGCGTTGGGACCGACAGGGTGGACACCTTC
V: TRBV9; size: once; D: NA; J: TRBJ1-6; CDR3: CASSGTGLGNSPLHF; DNA: TGTGCCAGCAGCGGTACAGGGTTAGGTAATTCACCCCTCCACTTT
V: TRBV6-5; size: few; D: TRBD1; J: TRBJ1-3; CDR3: CASSYSGQGYGNTIYF; DNA: TGTGCCAGCAGTTACTCGGGACAGGGTTATGGAAACACCATATATTTT
V: TRBV25-1; size: few; D: NA; J: TRBJ1-5; CDR3: CASSNGIGNQPQHF; DNA: TGTGCCAGCAGTAACGGTATCGGCAATCAGCCCCAGCATTTT
V: TRBV28; size: NA; D: NA; J: TRBJ1-5; CDR3: CASSPEVQQRPQHF; DNA: TGTGCCAGCAGTCCAGAAGTCCAACAGCGGCCCCAGCATTTT
V: TRBV5-1; size: NA; D: TRBD2; J: TRBJ2-4; CDR3: CASSPIGTSVALEYF; DNA: TGCGCCAGCAGCCCCATCGGGACTAGCGTTGCCCTGGAGTACTTC
V: TRBV7-3; size: NA; D: NA; J: TRBJ2-1; CDR3: CASSTDSYNEQFF; DNA: TGTGCCAGCAGCACCGACAGCTACAATGAGCAGTTCTTC
V: TRBV7-3; size: NA; D: NA; J: TRBJ2-7; CDR3: CASSLGVGEQYF; DNA: TGTGCCAGCAGCTTAGGCGTCGGCGAGCAGTACTTC
V: TRBV18; size: few; D: NA; J: TRBJ1-1; CDR3: CASSRTQPTEAFF; DNA: TGTGCCAGCTCACGAACTCAGCCTACTGAAGCTTTCTTT
V: TRBV5-1; size: NA; D: NA; J: TRBJ2-7; CDR3: CASSPVTPTATYEQYF; DNA: TGCGCCAGCAGCCCTGTCACCCCGACGGCTACCTACGAGCAGTACTTC
V: TRBV18; size: NA; D: NA; J: TRBJ1-2; CDR3: CASSATGPSGYTF; DNA: TGTGCCAGCTCAGCAACAGGGCCTAGCGGCTACACCTTC
V: TRBV6-6; size: NA; D: NA; J: TRBJ2-7; CDR3: CASTSTGSSYEQYF; DNA: TGTGCCAGCACCTCGACGGGAAGTTCGTACGAGCAGTACTTC
V: TRBV5-1; size: NA; D: TRBD1; J: TRBJ2-3; CDR3: CASSLGQGSTDTQYF; DNA: TGCGCCAGCAGCTTGGGACAGGGAAGCACAGATACGCAGTATTTT
V: TRBV10-2; size: once; D: NA; J: TRBJ2-7; CDR3: CASSESGGRAEQYF; DNA: TGCGCCAGCAGTGAGTCGGGGGGGCGGGCCGAGCAGTACTTC
V: TRBV28; size: NA; D: NA; J: TRBJ1-2; CDR3: CASSYRDGGYTF; DNA: TGTGCCAGCAGCTACAGGGACGGAGGCTACACCTTC
V: TRBV5-1; size: NA; D: NA; J: TRBJ1-2; CDR3: CASSGHNTDGYTF; DNA: TGCGCCAGCTCCGGACACAACACGGATGGCTACACCTTC
V: TRBV3-1/TRBV3-2; size: NA; D: NA; J: TRBJ1-2; CDR3: CASSQGRQNYGYTF; DNA: TGTGCCAGCAGCCAAGGACGACAGAACTATGGCTACACCTTC
V: TRBV5-1; size: NA; D: NA; J: TRBJ2-4; CDR3: CASSLRPGENIQYF; DNA: TGCGCCAGCAGCTTGCGCCCGGGCGAAAACATTCAGTACTTC
V: TRBV6-6; size: NA; D: TRBD2; J: TRBJ2-2; CDR3: CASTNGGGGIGELFF; DNA: TGTGCCAGCACCAACGGGGGGGGCGGTATCGGGGAGCTGTTTTTT
V: TRBV6-5; size: NA; D: TRBD1; J: TRBJ1-1; CDR3: CASSSPQGAVRTEAFF; DNA: TGTGCCAGCAGTTCCCCACAGGGGGCCGTGAGGACTGAAGCTTTCTTT
V: TRBV5-1; size: NA; D: NA; J: TRBJ2-2; CDR3: CASSLTGTYTGELFF; DNA: TGCGCCAGCAGTTTAACAGGGACGTACACCGGGGAGCTGTTTTTT
V: TRBV19; size: NA; D: TRBD1; J: TRBJ1-5; CDR3: CASQGVSNQPQHF; DNA: TGTGCCAGCCAGGGGGTTAGCAATCAGCCCCAGCATTTT
V: TRBV7-2; size: NA; D: TRBD2; J: TRBJ2-1; CDR3: CASSWDPLAGDEQFF; DNA: TGTGCCAGCAGCTGGGATCCTCTAGCGGGGGATGAGCAGTTCTTC